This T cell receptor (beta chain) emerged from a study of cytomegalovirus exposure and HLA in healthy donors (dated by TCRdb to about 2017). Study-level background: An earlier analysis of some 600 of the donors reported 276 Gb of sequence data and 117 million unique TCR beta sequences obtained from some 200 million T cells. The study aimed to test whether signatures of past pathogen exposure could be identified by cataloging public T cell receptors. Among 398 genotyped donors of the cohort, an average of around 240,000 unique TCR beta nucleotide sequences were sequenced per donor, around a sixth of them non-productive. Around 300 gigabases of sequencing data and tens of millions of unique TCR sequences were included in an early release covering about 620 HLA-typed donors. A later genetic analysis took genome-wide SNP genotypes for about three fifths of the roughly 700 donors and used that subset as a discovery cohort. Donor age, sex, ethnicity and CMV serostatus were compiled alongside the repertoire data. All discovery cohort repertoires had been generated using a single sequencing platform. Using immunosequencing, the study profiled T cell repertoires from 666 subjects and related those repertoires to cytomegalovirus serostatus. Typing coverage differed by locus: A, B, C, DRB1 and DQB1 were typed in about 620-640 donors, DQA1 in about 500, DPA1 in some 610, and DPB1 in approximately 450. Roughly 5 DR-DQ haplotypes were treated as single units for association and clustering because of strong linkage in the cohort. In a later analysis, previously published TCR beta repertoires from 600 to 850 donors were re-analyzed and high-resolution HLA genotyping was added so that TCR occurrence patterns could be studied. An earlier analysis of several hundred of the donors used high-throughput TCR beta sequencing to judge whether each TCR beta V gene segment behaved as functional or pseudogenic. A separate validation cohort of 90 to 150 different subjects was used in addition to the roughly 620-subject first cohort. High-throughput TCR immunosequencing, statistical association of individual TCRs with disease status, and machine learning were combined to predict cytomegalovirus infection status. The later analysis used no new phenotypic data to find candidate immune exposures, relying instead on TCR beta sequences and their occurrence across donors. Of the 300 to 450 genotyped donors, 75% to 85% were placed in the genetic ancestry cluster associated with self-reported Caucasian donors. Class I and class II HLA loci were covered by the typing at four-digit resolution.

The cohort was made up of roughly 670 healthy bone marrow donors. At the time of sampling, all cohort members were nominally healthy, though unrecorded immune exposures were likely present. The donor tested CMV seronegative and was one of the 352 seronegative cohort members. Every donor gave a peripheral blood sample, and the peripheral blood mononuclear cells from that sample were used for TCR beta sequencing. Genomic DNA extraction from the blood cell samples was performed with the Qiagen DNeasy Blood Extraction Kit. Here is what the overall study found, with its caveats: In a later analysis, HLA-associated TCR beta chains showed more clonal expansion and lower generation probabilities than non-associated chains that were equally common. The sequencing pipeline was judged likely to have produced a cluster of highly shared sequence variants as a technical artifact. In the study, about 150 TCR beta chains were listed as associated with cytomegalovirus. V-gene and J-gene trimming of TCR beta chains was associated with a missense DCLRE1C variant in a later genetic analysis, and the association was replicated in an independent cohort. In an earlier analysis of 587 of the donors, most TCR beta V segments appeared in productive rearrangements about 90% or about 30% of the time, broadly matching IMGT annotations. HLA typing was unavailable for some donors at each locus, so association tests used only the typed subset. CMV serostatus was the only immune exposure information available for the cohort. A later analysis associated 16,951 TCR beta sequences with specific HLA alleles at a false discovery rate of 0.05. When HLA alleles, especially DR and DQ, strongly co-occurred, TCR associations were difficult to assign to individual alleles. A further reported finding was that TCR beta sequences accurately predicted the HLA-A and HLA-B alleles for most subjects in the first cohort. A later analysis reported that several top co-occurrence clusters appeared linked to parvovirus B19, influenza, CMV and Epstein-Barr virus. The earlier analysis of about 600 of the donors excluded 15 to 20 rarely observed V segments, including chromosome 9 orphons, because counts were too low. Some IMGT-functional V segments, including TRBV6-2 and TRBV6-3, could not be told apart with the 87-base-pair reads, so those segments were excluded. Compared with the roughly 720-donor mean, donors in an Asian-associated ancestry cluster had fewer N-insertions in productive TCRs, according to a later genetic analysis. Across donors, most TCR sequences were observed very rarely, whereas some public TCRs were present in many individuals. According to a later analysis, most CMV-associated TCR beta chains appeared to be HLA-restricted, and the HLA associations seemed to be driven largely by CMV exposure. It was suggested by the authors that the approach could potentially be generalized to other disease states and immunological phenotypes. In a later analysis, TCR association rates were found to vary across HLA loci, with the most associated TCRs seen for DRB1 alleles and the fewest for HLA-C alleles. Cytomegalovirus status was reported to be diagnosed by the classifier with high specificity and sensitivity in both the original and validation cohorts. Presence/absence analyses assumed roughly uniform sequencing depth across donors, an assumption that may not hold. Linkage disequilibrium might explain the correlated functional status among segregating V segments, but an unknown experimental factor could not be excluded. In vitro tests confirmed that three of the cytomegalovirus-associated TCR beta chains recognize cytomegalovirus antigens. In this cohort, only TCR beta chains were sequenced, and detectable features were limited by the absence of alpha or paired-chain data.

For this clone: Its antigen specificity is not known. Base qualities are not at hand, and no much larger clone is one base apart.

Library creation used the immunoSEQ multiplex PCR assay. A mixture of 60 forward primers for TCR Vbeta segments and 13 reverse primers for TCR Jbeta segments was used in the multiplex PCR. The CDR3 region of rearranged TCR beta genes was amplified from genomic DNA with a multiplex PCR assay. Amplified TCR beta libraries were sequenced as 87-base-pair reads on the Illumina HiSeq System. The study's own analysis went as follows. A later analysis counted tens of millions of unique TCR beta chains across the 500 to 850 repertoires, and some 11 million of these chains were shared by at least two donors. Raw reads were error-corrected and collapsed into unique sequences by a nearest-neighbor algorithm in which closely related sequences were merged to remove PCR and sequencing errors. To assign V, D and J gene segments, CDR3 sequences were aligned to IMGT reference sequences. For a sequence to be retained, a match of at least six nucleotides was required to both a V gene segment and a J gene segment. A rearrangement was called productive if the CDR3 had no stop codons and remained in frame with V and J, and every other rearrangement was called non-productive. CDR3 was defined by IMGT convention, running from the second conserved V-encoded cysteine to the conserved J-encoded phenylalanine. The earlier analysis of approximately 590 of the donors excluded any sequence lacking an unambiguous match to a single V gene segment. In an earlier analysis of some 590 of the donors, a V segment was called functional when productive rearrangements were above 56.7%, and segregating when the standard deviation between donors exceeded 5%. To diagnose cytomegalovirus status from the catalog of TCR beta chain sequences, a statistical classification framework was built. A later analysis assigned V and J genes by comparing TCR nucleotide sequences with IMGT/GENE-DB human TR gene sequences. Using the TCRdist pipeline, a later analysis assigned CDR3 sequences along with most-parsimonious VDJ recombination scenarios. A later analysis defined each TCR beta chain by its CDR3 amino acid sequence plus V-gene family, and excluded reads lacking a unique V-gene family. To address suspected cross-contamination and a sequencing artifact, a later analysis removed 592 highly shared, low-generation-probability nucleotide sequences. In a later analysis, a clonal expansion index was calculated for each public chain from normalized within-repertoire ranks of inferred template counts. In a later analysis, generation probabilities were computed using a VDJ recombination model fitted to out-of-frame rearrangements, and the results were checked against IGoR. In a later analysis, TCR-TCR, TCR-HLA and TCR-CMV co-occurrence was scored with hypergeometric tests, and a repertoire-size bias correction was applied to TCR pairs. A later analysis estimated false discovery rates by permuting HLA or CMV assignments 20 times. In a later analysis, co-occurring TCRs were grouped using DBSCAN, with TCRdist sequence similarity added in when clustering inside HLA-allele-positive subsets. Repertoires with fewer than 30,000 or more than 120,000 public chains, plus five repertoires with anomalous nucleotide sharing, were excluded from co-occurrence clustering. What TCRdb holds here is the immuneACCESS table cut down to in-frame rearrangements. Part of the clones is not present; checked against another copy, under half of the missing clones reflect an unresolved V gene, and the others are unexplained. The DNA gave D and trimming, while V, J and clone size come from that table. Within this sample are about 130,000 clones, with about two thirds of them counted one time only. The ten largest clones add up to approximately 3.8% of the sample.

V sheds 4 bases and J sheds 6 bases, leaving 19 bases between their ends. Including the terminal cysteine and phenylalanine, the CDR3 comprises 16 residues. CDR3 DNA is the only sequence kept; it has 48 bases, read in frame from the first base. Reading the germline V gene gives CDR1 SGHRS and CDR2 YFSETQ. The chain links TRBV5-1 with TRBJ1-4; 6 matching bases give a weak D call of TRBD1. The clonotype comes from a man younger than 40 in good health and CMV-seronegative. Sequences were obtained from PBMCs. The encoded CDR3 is CASSLPHGGRDEKLFF. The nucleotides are TGCGCCAGCAGCCTCCCTCATGGGGGCAGGGATGAAAAACTGTTTTTT. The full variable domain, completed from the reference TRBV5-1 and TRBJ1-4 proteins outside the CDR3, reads KAGVTQTPRYLIKTRGQQVTLSCSPISGHRSVSWYQQTPGQGLQFLFEYFSETQRNKGNFPGRFSGRQFSNSRSEMNVSTLELGDSALYLCASSLPHGGRDEKLFFGSGTQLSVL.